This T cell receptor beta chain was sequenced during a study of T-cell memory formation after mild COVID-19. TCRdb passed the 5' RACE reads through MiXCR, listing each CDR3 protein once. The sample has fewer than 600,000 distinct CDR3 sequences, less than 25% seen once. V lost 5 bases and J 11 bases, leaving 9 bases between the germline ends. This CDR3 region has 11 residues. Findings and caveats of the study: Mostly located in CM and EM were contracting CD4+ clones, with contracting CD8+ clones located in EMRA.

In this sample, this clonotype turned up a few times. The antigen is unknown. The sequence came from an adult woman who had mild COVID-19 (a few samples of this study predate the infection). Cell type and time point are not known. The rearrangement joins TRBV12-3 or TRBV12-4 to TRBJ1-4; TRBD1 is a possible D gene (6 bases). Input material: PBMCs or a T cell subset sorted from them (not recorded which). The CDR3 region has the DNA TGTGCCAGCAGTCGGGGGGCGAAACTGTTTTTT. This translates into CASSRGAKLFF.